A single sample is the source of the 16 T cell receptor beta chains below, sequenced in a study of T cells after yellow fever vaccination. TCRdb re-analysed the 5' RACE reads in MiXCR, keeping a single row per CDR3 protein. Counted here are 450,000 to 650,000 distinct CDR3 sequences, about 13% occurring once; the ten biggest clones make up over 12%. Here the sequenced sample was PBMCs, taken on the day of the yellow fever booster vaccination. These receptor sequences come from a man aged 25-40 years who received the YFV17D yellow fever vaccine.

Here the CDR3 DNA reads TGTGCCAGCAGTCCAGGAGATAGCGGGAATGAGCAGTTCTTC. Its translation is CASSPGDSGNEQFF. V is TRBV28 and J is TRBJ2-1; 7 bases map to TRBD2. The trim removed 5 bases at V and 7 bases at J, leaving 8 bases unmatched. Germline lookup yields CDR1 MDHEN and CDR2 SYDVKM. This CDR3 contains 14 residues.

V and J are TRBV4-2 and TRBJ2-3; TRBD2 aligns across 7 bases. After removal of 5 bases from V and 0 bases from J, the junction contained 17 bases not matched to a gene. CDR3 length: 19 residues. Germline lookup yields CDR1 LGHNA and CDR2 YNFKEQ. DNA for the CDR3: TGTGCCAGCAGCGGCTTCTCCGGGAGGCCTCAGTCTAGCACAGATACGCAGTATTTT. Translating it yields CASSGFSGRPQSSTDTQYF.

For the CDR3, the DNA is TGCGCCAGCAGCTTGGAAAAGGGGGAGTTCATTCAGTACTTC. Its protein is CASSLEKGEFIQYF. The chain has TRBV5-1 and TRBJ2-4; tentatively, D is TRBD1 (6 bases). The germline V gene encodes CDR1 SGHRS and CDR2 YFSETQ. The CDR3 has 14 residues. Trimming cost V 0 bases and J 9 bases, with 13 bases left between them.

This clonotype was counted between two and nine times. This chain joins TRBV9 and TRBJ2-5; 7 bases align to TRBD1. Germline lookup yields CDR1 SGDLS and CDR2 YYNGEE. The length of the CDR3 is 14 residues. V dropped 3 bases and J dropped 3; count of bases not matched to a gene: 5. The DNA of the CDR3 is TGTGCCAGCAGCGAACACGACAGGGAAGAGACCCAGTACTTC. It encodes CASSEHDREETQYF.

This CDR3 is CASSIGGLAGNEQFF. As DNA, the CDR3 is TGTGCCAGCAGCATAGGGGGACTAGCGGGCAATGAGCAGTTCTTC. V gene TRBV7-8 combines with J gene TRBJ2-1; 12 bases map to TRBD2. The V gene's germline CDR1 is SGHVS and CDR2 FQNEAQ. The V gene end was trimmed by 5 bases and the J gene end by 6 bases; junction bases not matched to a gene: 5. The CDR3 totals 15 residues.

The chain is built from TRBV6-1 and TRBJ2-7; TRBD1 is a possible D gene (6 bases). Germline lookup yields CDR1 MNHNS and CDR2 SASEGT. Trimming shortened V by 6 bases and J by 3 bases, and 15 bases separated the two germline ends. The CDR3 length is 14 residues. The CDR3 here is CASSPSRDIYEQYF. The CDR3 DNA sequence: TGTGCCAGCAGCCCCTCCAGGGACATCTACGAGCAGTACTTC.

This clonotype was observed a handful of times. The genes are TRBV20-1 and TRBJ2-2; 12 bases are shared with TRBD2. Trimming cost V 0 bases and J 4 bases; bases outside gene matches: 6. This CDR3 spans 17 amino acids. The V gene's germline CDR1 is DFQATT and CDR2 SNEGSKA (reference sequence). The CDR3 nucleotides read TGCAGTGCTAGAGATCTAGCGGGAGGGCCGGTCACCGGGGAGCTGTTTTTT. Translated: CSARDLAGGPVTGELFF.

The table lists this clonotype with a few counts. The J gene is TRBJ2-1, the V gene TRBV20-1, with TRBD2 identical over 14 bases. The CDR3 has 14 amino acids. The germline V gene has CDR1 DFQATT and CDR2 SNEGSKA (reference sequence). V lost 6 bases to trimming and J lost 9 bases; unmatched junction nucleotides: 7. The CDR3 spells CSASGTSGSLEQFF. In nucleotides, the CDR3 is TGCAGTGCCTCCGGGACTAGCGGGAGTCTTGAGCAGTTCTTC.

The sample holds a few counts of this clonotype. The chain carries TRBV7-9 and TRBJ2-1; TRBD2 agrees at 9 bases. Germline V gene data show CDR1 as SEHNR and CDR2 as FQNEAQ (reference sequence). Losses at the gene ends were 5 bases for V and 7 bases for J; bases not matched to a gene: 9. CDR3 length equals 15 residues. CDR3 sequence reads: CASSPPLAGVNEQFF. DNA of the CDR3: TGTGCCAGCAGCCCCCCTTTAGCGGGAGTAAATGAGCAGTTCTTC.

The chain recombines TRBV18 with TRBJ2-1, with 14 nucleotides matching TRBD2. Germline trimming cut 7 bases from V and 3 bases from J; bases unmatched to any gene: 5. CDR1 is KGHSH and CDR2 is LQKENI in the germline V gene. The CDR3 is made up of 16 amino acids. The CDR3: CASLTGLAGDYNEQFF. The CDR3 coding sequence is TGTGCCAGCTTAACGGGACTAGCGGGAGACTACAATGAGCAGTTCTTC.

This clonotype was seen many times. The V gene is TRBV4-3, the J gene TRBJ2-7, with D possibly TRBD2 on 6 matching bases. Per germline, CDR1 LGHNA and CDR2 YSLEER. This CDR3 is 15 amino acids long. The germline V and J ends were trimmed by 1 base and 5 bases, with 15 bases remaining between them. The chain's CDR3 is CASSQGGGWGNEQYF. CDR3 bases: TGCGCCAGCAGCCAAGGGGGAGGATGGGGAAACGAGCAGTACTTC.

The genes are TRBV4-3 and TRBJ1-2; TRBD1 is a possible D gene (6 bases). The CDR3 has 15 amino acids. Germline CDR1 is LGHNA and CDR2 is YSLEER. The V and J ends lost 1 base and 5 bases respectively, with 14 bases between them. DNA of the CDR3: TGCGCCAGCAGCCAAGTTGGACAGAGTACTTATGGCTACACCTTC. Protein: CASSQVGQSTYGYTF.

This clonotype has only a few counts. The rearrangement links TRBV20-1 to TRBJ2-3; 9 bases are a match to TRBD1. Germline-derived CDR1 and CDR2 are DFQATT and SNEGSKA (reference sequence). The CDR3 is 12 amino acids. The CDR3 region is CRGQGGTDTQYF. The CDR3 nucleotides read TGCAGGGGACAGGGAGGCACAGATACGCAGTATTTT.

This clonotype was detected only a few times. The chain couples TRBV10-2 to TRBJ1-3; 10 bases are shared with TRBD1. The CDR3 totals 16 residues. Trimming took 5 bases from V and 0 from J; bases not matched to a gene: 4. Per the germline V gene, CDR1 is WSHSY and CDR2 is SAAADI. As DNA, the CDR3 is TGCGCCAGCAGTTCGACAGGGGGCAGCTCTGGAAACACCATATATTTT. Translation gives CASSSTGGSSGNTIYF.

This clonotype was observed a few times. CDR3 residues: CSARDPAGNTDTQYF. CDR3 coding DNA: TGCAGTGCTAGAGATCCCGCGGGGAACACAGATACGCAGTATTTT. This chain uses TRBV20-1 with TRBJ2-3; D may be TRBD2 (6 bases). The V gene lost 0 bases and the J gene lost 2 bases, with 12 bases spanning the gap. CDR1 is DFQATT and CDR2 is SNEGSKA in the germline V gene (reference sequence). This CDR3 is built from 15 residues.

This clonotype was seen more than once but under ten times. The CDR3 sequence: CAWSVGGGSGSTDTQYF. For the CDR3, the DNA is TGTGCCTGGAGTGTGGGGGGTGGTAGCGGGAGCACAGATACGCAGTATTTT. V gene TRBV30 combines with J gene TRBJ2-3; 7 bases are shared with TRBD2. The V gene end was trimmed by 0 bases and the J gene end by 0 bases; junction bases not matched to a gene: 9. The CDR3 consists of 17 residues. Germline CDR1 is GTSNPN and CDR2 is SVGIG (reference sequence).